One and the same sample provided the 32 T cell receptor beta chains below, sequenced in a study of T cell repertoires in cytomegalovirus infection. One entry per CDR3 protein, called by TCRdb with MiXCR from the reads. The table shows some 700,000 distinct CDR3 sequences, with 35% to 40% occurring only once. Sequenced: PBMCs. Receptors originate from a human donor in good health (CMV status not recorded). Some clones in this sample may be carry-over from other donors' samples.

This rearrangement joins TRBV7-3 to TRBJ1-1, with no clear D. The CDR3 contains 13 residues. CDR1 is SGHTA and CDR2 is FQGTGA in the germline V gene. V shed 0 bases and J shed 4 bases, with 6 bases lying between them. The CDR3 DNA reads as TGTGCCAGCAGCTTAACGTTTGGCACTGAAGCTTTCTTT. It encodes CASSLTFGTEAFF.

The chain is built from TRBV24-1 and TRBJ2-1, with 11 bases lining up with TRBD2. After removal of 4 bases from V and 8 bases from J, the junction contained 3 bases not matched to a gene. The V gene's germline CDR1 is KGHDR and CDR2 SFDVKD. This CDR3 is built from 14 residues. The CDR3 bases are TGTGCCACCAGTGACCTAGCGGGAGGCGATGAGCAGTTCTTC. It specifies CATSDLAGGDEQFF.

This clonotype appeared a few times. The V gene is TRBV20-1, the J gene TRBJ2-3, with D unclear. Trimming pared 0 bases from V and 0 bases from J, leaving 1 base between. The CDR3 covers 12 residues. From germline, CDR1 is DFQATT and CDR2 SNEGSKA (reference sequence). The CDR3 DNA follows: TGCAGTGCTAGAGAGAGCACAGATACGCAGTATTTT. It specifies CSARESTDTQYF.

The rearrangement links TRBV12-3 or TRBV12-4 to TRBJ2-1, with D unresolved. The ends were cut back, 2 bases at V and 4 bases at J, with 6 bases in the middle. The CDR3 sequence is 13 residues long. CDR3 loop: CASSLFCYNEQFF. In nucleotides, the CDR3 is TGTGCCAGCAGTTTATTCTGTTACAATGAGCAGTTCTTC.

This chain connects TRBV11-2 to TRBJ2-5; TRBD2 matches at 7 bases. Germline loops: CDR1 SGHAT, CDR2 FQNNGV. The CDR3 runs 16 residues. Trimming at V came to 2 bases and at J to 1 base, leaving 7 bases not matched to a gene. The CDR3 bases are TGTGCCAGCAGCTTATTAGAACTAGCGAGCCAAGAGACCCAGTACTTC. Its translation: CASSLLELASQETQYF.

This chain connects TRBV28 to TRBJ1-2, with D hard to call. V was clipped by 2 bases and J by 0 bases, with 7 bases between them. From germline, CDR1 is MDHEN and CDR2 SYDVKM. The CDR3 loop spans 14 amino acids. For the CDR3, the DNA is TGTGCCAGCAGTTTAGTAACGGCTAACTATGGCTACACCTTC. Protein product: CASSLVTANYGYTF.

This CDR3 is CASSLDWWGGTEAFF. In DNA form, the CDR3 reads TGTGCCAGCAGCTTAGATTGGTGGGGGGGCACTGAAGCTTTCTTT. This chain links TRBV11-2 with TRBJ1-1, with D perhaps matching TRBD1 (5 bases). V lost 0 bases, J lost 4 bases, and 12 bases lay in between. The germline gives CDR1 SGHAT, CDR2 FQNNGV. The CDR3 runs 15 residues. Full variable domain (outside the CDR3, taken from reference TRBV11-2 and TRBJ1-1): EAGVAQSPRYKIIEKRQSVAFWCNPISGHATLYWYQQILGQGPKLLIQFQNNGVVDDSQLPKDRFSAERLKGVDSTLKIQPAKLEDSAVYLCASSLDWWGGTEAFFGQGTRLTVV.

The chain links TRBV15 to TRBJ1-5; 10 nucleotides line up with TRBD1. CDR3 length equals 16 residues. J lost 3 bases, V lost 5 bases, and 7 bases had no gene match. CDR1 is LNHNV, CDR2 YYDKDF, per germline (reference sequence). CDR3 coding DNA: TGTGCCACCAGCCCAGTGGGGACAGGGGTCAATCAGCCCCAGCATTTT. Translated: CATSPVGTGVNQPQHF.

This clonotype was picked up a small number of times. CDR3 coding DNA: TGTGCCAGCAGTTTAAGCGACACCACCTACGAGCAGTACTTC. This sequence encodes CASSLSDTTYEQYF. The J gene is TRBJ2-7, the V gene TRBV28; D gene unclear. Per the germline V gene, CDR1 is MDHEN and CDR2 is SYDVKM. This CDR3 spans 14 amino acids. V lost 2 bases to trimming and J lost 2 bases, with 10 bases between them.

The rearrangement joins TRBV4-2 to TRBJ2-7; D uncertain. With 1 base removed from V and 2 bases from J, the gap between germline ends came to 12 bases. From germline, CDR1 is LGHNA and CDR2 YNFKEQ. CDR3 size: 15 residues. This CDR3 is CASSQGFQATYEQYF. The CDR3, as DNA: TGTGCCAGCAGCCAAGGATTCCAAGCAACCTACGAGCAGTACTTC.

The chain links TRBV5-1 to TRBJ2-7; no clear D. CDR3 size: 15 residues. The germline V gene encodes CDR1 SGHRS and CDR2 YFSETQ. V was shortened by 0 bases and J by 0 bases, with 10 bases between the two germline ends. CDR3 in DNA: TGCGCCAGCAGCTTGGAAGCATCCTCCTCCTACGAGCAGTACTTC. This gives the protein CASSLEASSSYEQYF. The whole variable domain, remainder taken from reference TRBV5-1 and TRBJ2-7, is KAGVTQTPRYLIKTRGQQVTLSCSPISGHRSVSWYQQTPGQGLQFLFEYFSETQRNKGNFPGRFSGRQFSNSRSEMNVSTLELGDSALYLCASSLEASSSYEQYFGPGTRLTVT.

This clonotype was counted many times. The rearrangement links TRBV7-2 to TRBJ1-4; no definite D call. CDR1 is SGHTA, CDR2 FQGNSA, per germline. The CDR3 has 13 residues. V was trimmed by 3 bases and J by 5 bases, leaving 7 bases between them. The CDR3 nucleotides read TGTGCCAGCAGCTTCGGACCGAATGAAAAACTGTTTTTT. Amino acid sequence: CASSFGPNEKLFF.

This chain joins TRBV19 and TRBJ1-2, with a weak D call TRBD1 (5 bases). There are 14 residues in the CDR3. V lost 7 bases to trimming and J lost 4 bases, with 16 bases between them. Germline CDR1 LNHDA, CDR2 SQIVND (reference sequence). The CDR3: CASNGLRGPYGYTF. The CDR3 DNA sequence: TGTGCCAGTAATGGATTGAGGGGTCCCTATGGCTACACCTTC.

A note on this clonotype: This CDR3 is missing its conserved last phenylalanine or tryptophan, likely due to a read error. No DNA is shown, since the ends of the CDR3 on it are uncertain; the CDR3 is the one TCRdb lists. The genes are TRBV7-2 and TRBJ2-1. The CDR3 numbers 14 amino acids, ends counted. Germline loops: CDR1 SGHTA, CDR2 FQGNSA. CDR3: CASSLDSSYNEQLL.

This clonotype was counted a few times. This rearrangement joins TRBV11-2 to TRBJ2-1; 11 bases line up with TRBD2. This CDR3 is built from 13 residues. Germline CDR1 reads SGHAT; CDR2 reads FQNNGV. Unmatched junction bases numbered 3, after V lost 4 bases and J lost 10 bases. This CDR3 is CASSSASGREQFF. CDR3 DNA: TGTGCCAGCAGCTCAGCTAGCGGGAGGGAGCAGTTCTTC.

This clonotype has more than one count but fewer than ten. The V call is TRBV4-1, the J call TRBJ2-3; D unclear. CDR1 and CDR2 from the germline V gene are MGHRA and YSYEKL. Between the trimmed V and J ends, which lost 0 bases and 4 bases, there was a span of 11 bases. The CDR3 sequence is 15 residues long. This chain's CDR3 is CASSQEGRRADTQYF. DNA for the CDR3: TGCGCCAGCAGCCAAGAAGGAAGAAGGGCAGATACGCAGTATTTT.

V and J are TRBV20-1 and TRBJ2-5; a weak D match, TRBD2 (6 bases). There are 16 residues in the CDR3. The germline V gene encodes CDR1 DFQATT and CDR2 SNEGSKA (reference sequence). The V end was cut by 5 bases, the J end by 4 bases, with 23 bases between. This CDR3 is CSAPREEGGGIETQYF. The DNA for the CDR3 is TGCAGTGCTCCGAGAGAGGAGGGAGGCGGTATAGAGACCCAGTACTTC.

This chain joins TRBV2 and TRBJ2-3; TRBD2 is a possible D gene (6 bases). Trimming removed 7 bases from V and 6 bases from J, with 14 bases in between. CDR1 is SNHLY and CDR2 is FYNNEI in the germline V gene. The CDR3 is 13 amino acids. CDR3: CASTGVLEDTQYF. CDR3 DNA: TGTGCCAGCACGGGGGTTTTGGAGGATACGCAGTATTTT.

The chain employs TRBV7-9 and TRBJ1-2, with D perhaps matching TRBD1 (6 bases). Deletions cut 5 bases from V and 6 bases from J, with 19 bases between. CDR3 size: 15 residues. Germline V gene lookup returns CDR1 SEHNR and CDR2 FQNEAQ (reference sequence). CDR3 amino acids: CASSPRGGASDGYTF. The CDR3 nucleotides read TGTGCCAGCAGCCCCCGGGGGGGCGCTTCGGATGGCTACACCTTC.

The sample holds a few counts of this clonotype. The chain employs TRBV6-4 and TRBJ2-1; the match to TRBD2 covers 8 bases. The CDR3 covers 16 residues. CDR1 is MRHNA and CDR2 is SNTAGT in the germline V gene. V gave up 6 bases and J gave up 8 bases; unmatched junction bases: 15. The CDR3 bases are TGTGCCAGCAGCAGGATGAGCGGGAGTGGTAACGATGAGCAGTTCTTC. This translates into CASSRMSGSGNDEQFF.

The chain has TRBV27 and TRBJ1-2; the D is unclear. V dropped 6 bases and J dropped 0 bases, with 20 bases sitting between them. CDR1 MNHEY and CDR2 SMNVEV come from the germline V gene (reference sequence). The CDR3 is 17 amino acids. The CDR3 region is CASSGGRWSLANYGYTF. The DNA of the CDR3 is TGTGCCAGCAGCGGTGGGAGGTGGTCTCTGGCTAACTATGGCTACACCTTC.

This clonotype appeared once. V is TRBV6-8 and J is TRBJ2-1, with a weak D call TRBD2 (6 bases). V gave up 9 bases and J gave up 0 bases, with 21 bases separating them. The CDR3 is made up of 17 amino acids. Germline V gene sequence: CDR1 MNHGY, CDR2 SAAAGT. As DNA, the CDR3 is TGTGCCAGAAGTGAATTGAGACTAGAGAGCTCCTACAATGAGCAGTTCTTC. It encodes CARSELRLESSYNEQFF.

Only a few counts were recorded for this clonotype. This chain uses TRBV6-6 with TRBJ1-2, with D possibly being TRBD1 (5 bases). The germline V and J ends were trimmed by 8 bases and 4 bases, with 11 bases remaining between them. This CDR3 region has 12 residues. Per germline, CDR1 MNHNY and CDR2 SVGAGI (reference sequence). For the CDR3, the DNA is TGTGCCAGCGCCCAGGGAGGCTATGGCTACACCTTC. It translates to CASAQGGYGYTF.

V usage is TRBV14 and J usage is TRBJ2-2; D uncertain. V was cut by 1 base and J by 4 bases, with 13 bases left in between. The germline gives CDR1 SGHDN, CDR2 FVKESK. The CDR3 has 16 amino acids. DNA of the CDR3: TGTGCCAGCAGCCAAGCGGCCGGCGGAACCACCGGGGAGCTGTTTTTT. Protein: CASSQAAGGTTGELFF.

The chain recombines TRBV12-3 or TRBV12-4 with TRBJ2-4; 7 nucleotides align to TRBD1. There are 14 residues in the CDR3. V shed 6 bases and J 4 bases; nucleotides not matched to a gene: 6. The CDR3, as DNA: TGTGCCAGCAGGCCCCAACAGGGGAAAAACATTCAGTACTTC. Translated, it gives CASRPQQGKNIQYF.

The chain uses TRBV5-6 and TRBJ2-5; 8 bases map to TRBD2. CDR3 length: 15 amino acids. From germline, CDR1 is SGHDT and CDR2 YYEEEE. The V and J ends lost 7 bases and 5 bases, in that order; junction bases with no gene match: 13. The CDR3 DNA follows: TGTGCCAGCTGCCCGGGGGGGCTAAGGGGTGAGACCCAGTACTTC. Protein sequence: CASCPGGLRGETQYF.

The chain uses TRBV7-2 and TRBJ1-1; D is unresolved. Germline V gives CDR1 SGHTA, CDR2 FQGNSA. Trimming shortened V by 1 base and J by 0 bases, and 15 bases separated the two germline ends. The CDR3 is 17 amino acids. The CDR3 is CASSLVLVGSMNTEAFF. CDR3 nucleotide sequence: TGTGCCAGCAGCTTAGTTCTGGTAGGGAGCATGAACACTGAAGCTTTCTTT.

This chain joins TRBV5-6 and TRBJ2-7, with TRBD1 identical over 8 bases. Germline V gene data show CDR1 as SGHDT and CDR2 as YYEEEE. The V segment lost 4 bases and the J segment 1 base; nucleotides outside the gene matches: 13. This CDR3 has 17 residues. The CDR3 nucleotides are TGTGCCAGCAGCCCTCGGGCCGGACAGGGCTTGTCCTACGAGCAGTACTTC. It yields the protein CASSPRAGQGLSYEQYF. Combining the CDR3 with reference TRBV5-6 and TRBJ2-7 gives the whole variable domain DAGVTQSPTHLIKTRGQQVTLRCSPKSGHDTVSWYQQALGQGPQFIFQYYEEEERQRGNFPDRFSGHQFPNYSSELNVNALLLGDSALYLCASSPRAGQGLSYEQYFGPGTRLTVT.

This clonotype was observed a handful of times. V gene TRBV5-5 combines with J gene TRBJ2-5, with D tentatively TRBD2 (5 bases). V lost 1 base, J lost 3 bases, and 10 bases lay in between. Germline V lookup: CDR1 SGHKS, CDR2 YYEKEE (reference sequence). This CDR3 contains 14 residues. The CDR3 DNA is TGTGCCAGCAGCTTGATAAAAGCGGAAGAGACCCAGTACTTC. It yields the protein CASSLIKAEETQYF.

The chain links TRBV20-1 to TRBJ2-1; either TRBD1 or TRBD2 may supply D (5 bases each). V lost 2 bases and J lost 5, with 19 bases in between. The CDR3 is 16 residues long. Per the germline V gene, CDR1 is DFQATT and CDR2 is SNEGSKA (reference sequence). The CDR3 DNA follows: TGCAGTGCTAGACTGGTGGGGCTAGCCGGCAACAATGAGCAGTTCTTC. Translating gives CSARLVGLAGNNEQFF.

The chain has TRBV28 and TRBJ2-7; possible D gene TRBD2, 6 bases. The CDR3 is 15 amino acids. Germline V gives CDR1 MDHEN, CDR2 SYDVKM. With 6 bases removed from V and 5 bases from J, the gap between germline ends came to 20 bases. Written as DNA, the CDR3 is TGTGCCAGCAGCCCAGGAAAGGGAGGAGGCCACGAGCAGTACTTC. It is translated as CASSPGKGGGHEQYF.

The J gene is TRBJ2-7, the V gene TRBV20-1; D tentatively reads TRBD1 or TRBD2 (6 bases each). The V and J ends lost 6 bases and 2 bases respectively, with 17 bases between them. This CDR3 is built from 14 residues. CDR1 DFQATT and CDR2 SNEGSKA come from the germline V gene (reference sequence). The CDR3 region is CSARESRGTYEQYF. The CDR3 region has the DNA TGCAGTGCCCGGGAGTCGAGGGGGACCTACGAGCAGTACTTC.